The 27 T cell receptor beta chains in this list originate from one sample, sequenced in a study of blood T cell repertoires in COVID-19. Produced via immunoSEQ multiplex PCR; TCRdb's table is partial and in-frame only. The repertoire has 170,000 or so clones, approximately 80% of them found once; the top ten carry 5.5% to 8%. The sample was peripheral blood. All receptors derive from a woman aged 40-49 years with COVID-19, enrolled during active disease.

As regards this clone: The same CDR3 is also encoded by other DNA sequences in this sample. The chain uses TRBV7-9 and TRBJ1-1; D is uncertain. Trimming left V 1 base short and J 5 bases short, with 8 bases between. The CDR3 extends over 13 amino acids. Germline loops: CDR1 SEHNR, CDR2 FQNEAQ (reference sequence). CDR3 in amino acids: CASSLEGGTEAFF. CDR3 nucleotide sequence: TGTGCCAGCAGCTTAGAGGGAGGGACTGAAGCTTTCTTT. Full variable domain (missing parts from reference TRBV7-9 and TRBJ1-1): DTGVSQNPRHKITKRGQNVTFRCDPISEHNRLYWYRQTLGQGPEFLTYFQNEAQLEKSRLLSDRFSAERPKGSFSTLEIQRTEQGDSAMYLCASSLEGGTEAFFGQGTRLTVV.

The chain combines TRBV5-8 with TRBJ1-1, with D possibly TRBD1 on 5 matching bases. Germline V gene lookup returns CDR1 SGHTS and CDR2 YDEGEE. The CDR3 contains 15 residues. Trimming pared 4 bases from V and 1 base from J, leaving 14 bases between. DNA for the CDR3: TGTGCCAGCAGCGACGCGGGACGTTCGAACACTGAAGCTTTCTTT. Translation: CASSDAGRSNTEAFF.

The CDR3 sequence: CASIQAGTNTEAFF. CDR3 nucleotide sequence: TGTGCCAGCATCCAGGCAGGAACAAACACTGAAGCTTTCTTT. The rearrangement uses TRBV5-4 and TRBJ1-1; D is undetermined. The CDR3 runs to 14 residues. Per the germline V gene, CDR1 is SGHNT and CDR2 is YYREEE (reference sequence). Deletions cut 6 bases from V and 2 bases from J, with 14 bases between.

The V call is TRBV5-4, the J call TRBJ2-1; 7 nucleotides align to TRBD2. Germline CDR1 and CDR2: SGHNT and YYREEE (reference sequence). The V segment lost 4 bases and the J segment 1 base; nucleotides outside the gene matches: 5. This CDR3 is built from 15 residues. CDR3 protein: CASSTGGGSYNEQFF. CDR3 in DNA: TGTGCCAGCAGCACGGGCGGGGGTTCCTACAATGAGCAGTTCTTC.

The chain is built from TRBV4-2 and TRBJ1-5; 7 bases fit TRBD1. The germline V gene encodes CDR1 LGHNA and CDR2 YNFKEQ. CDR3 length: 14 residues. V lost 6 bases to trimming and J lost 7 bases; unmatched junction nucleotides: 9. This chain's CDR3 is CASSRDRAPQPQHF. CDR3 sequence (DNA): TGTGCCAGCAGTCGCGACAGGGCCCCGCAGCCCCAGCATTTT.

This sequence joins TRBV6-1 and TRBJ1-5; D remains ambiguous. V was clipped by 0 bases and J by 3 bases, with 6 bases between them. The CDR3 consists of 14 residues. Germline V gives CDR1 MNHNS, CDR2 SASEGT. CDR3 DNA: TGTGCCAGCAGTGAAGCGCTAGACAATCAGCCCCAGCATTTT. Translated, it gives CASSEALDNQPQHF.

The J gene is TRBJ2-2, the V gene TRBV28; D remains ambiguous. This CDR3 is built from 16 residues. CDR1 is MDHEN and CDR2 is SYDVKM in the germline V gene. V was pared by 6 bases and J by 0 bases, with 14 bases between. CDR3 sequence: CASSLVQTANTGELFF. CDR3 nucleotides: TGTGCCAGCAGCCTCGTACAGACCGCGAACACCGGGGAGCTGTTTTTT.

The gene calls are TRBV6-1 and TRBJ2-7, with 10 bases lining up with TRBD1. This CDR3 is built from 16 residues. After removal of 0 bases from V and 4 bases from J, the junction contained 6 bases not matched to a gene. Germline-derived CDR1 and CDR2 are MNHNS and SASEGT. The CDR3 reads CASSEALTGGQYEQYF. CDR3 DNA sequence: TGTGCCAGCAGTGAAGCGCTGACAGGGGGCCAATACGAGCAGTACTTC.

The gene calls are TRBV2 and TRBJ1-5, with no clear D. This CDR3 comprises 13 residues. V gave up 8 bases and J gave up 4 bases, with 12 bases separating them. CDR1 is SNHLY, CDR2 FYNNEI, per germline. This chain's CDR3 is CASLPRGNQPQHF. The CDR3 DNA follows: TGTGCCAGCCTCCCTCGGGGAAATCAGCCCCAGCATTTT. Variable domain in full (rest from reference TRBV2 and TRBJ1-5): EPEVTQTPSHQVTQMGQEVILRCVPISNHLYFYWYRQILGQKVEFLVSFYNNEISEKSEIFDDQFSVERPDGSNFTLKIRSTKLEDSAMYFCASLPRGNQPQHFGDGTRLSIL.

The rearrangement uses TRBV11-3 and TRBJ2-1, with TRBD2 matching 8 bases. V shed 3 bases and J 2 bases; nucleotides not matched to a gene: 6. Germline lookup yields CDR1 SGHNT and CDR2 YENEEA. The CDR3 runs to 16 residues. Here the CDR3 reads CASSLSGTRTYNEQFF. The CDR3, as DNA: TGTGCCAGCAGCTTGTCCGGGACTAGGACCTACAATGAGCAGTTCTTC.

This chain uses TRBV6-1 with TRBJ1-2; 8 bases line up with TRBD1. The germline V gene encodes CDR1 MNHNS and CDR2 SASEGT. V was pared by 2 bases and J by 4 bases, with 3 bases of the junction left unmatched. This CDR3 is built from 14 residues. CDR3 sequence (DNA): TGTGCCAGCAGTGAAACCACAGGGGGCTATGGCTACACCTTC. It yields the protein CASSETTGGYGYTF.

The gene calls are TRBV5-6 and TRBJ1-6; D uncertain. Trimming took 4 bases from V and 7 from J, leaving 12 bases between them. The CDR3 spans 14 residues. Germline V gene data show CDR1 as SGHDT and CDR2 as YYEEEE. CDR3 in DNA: TGTGCCAGCAGCACGGCGCGGCAAAATTCACCCCTCCACTTT. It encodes CASSTARQNSPLHF.

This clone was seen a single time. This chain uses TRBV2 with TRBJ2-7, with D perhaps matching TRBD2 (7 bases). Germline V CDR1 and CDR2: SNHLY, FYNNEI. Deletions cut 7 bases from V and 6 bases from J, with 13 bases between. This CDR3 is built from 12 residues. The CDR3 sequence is CASTGGQVEQYF. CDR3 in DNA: TGTGCCAGCACCGGGGGGCAAGTCGAGCAGTACTTC.

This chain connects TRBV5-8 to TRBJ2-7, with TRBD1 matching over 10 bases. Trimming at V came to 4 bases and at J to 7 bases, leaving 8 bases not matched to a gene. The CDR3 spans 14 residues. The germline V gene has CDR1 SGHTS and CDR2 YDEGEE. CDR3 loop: CASSPWGQGWEQYF. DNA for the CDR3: TGTGCCAGCAGCCCCTGGGGACAGGGGTGGGAGCAGTACTTC.

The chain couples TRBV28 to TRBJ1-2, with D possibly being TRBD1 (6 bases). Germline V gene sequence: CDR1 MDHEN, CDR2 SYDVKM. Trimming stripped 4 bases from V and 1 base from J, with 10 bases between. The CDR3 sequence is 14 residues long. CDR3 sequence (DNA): TGTGCCAGCAGTTGGGGACAACTTAACTATGGCTACACCTTC. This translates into CASSWGQLNYGYTF.

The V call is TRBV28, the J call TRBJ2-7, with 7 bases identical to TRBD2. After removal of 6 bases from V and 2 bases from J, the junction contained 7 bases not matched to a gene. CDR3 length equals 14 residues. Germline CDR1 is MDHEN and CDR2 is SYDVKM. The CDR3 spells CASSVLATTYEQYF. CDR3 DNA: TGTGCCAGCAGCGTACTAGCGACGACCTACGAGCAGTACTTC. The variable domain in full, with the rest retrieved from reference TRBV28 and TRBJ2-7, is DVKVTQSSRYLVKRTGEKVFLECVQDMDHENMFWYRQDPGLGLRLIYFSYDVKMKEKGDIPEGYSVSREKKERFSLILESASTNQTSMYLCASSVLATTYEQYFGPGTRLTVT.

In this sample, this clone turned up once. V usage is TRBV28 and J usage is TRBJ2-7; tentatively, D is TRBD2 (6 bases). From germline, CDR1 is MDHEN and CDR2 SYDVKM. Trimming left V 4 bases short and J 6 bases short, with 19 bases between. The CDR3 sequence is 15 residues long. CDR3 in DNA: TGTGCCAGCAGTTCGGGTGGGGGGATCTGGGGCGAGCAGTACTTC. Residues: CASSSGGGIWGEQYF.

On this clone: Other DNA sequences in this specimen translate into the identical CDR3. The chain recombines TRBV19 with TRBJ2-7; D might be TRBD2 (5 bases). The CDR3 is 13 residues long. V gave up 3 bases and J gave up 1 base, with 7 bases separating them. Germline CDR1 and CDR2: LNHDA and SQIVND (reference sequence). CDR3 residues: CASSIRDSYEQYF. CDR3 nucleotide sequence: TGTGCCAGTAGTATCCGGGATTCCTACGAGCAGTACTTC.

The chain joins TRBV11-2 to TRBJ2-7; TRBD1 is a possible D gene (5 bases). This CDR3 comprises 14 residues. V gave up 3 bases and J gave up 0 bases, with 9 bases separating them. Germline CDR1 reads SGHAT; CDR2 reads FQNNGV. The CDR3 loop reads CASSFQGSSYEQYF. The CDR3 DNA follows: TGTGCCAGCAGCTTTCAGGGCAGCTCCTACGAGCAGTACTTC.

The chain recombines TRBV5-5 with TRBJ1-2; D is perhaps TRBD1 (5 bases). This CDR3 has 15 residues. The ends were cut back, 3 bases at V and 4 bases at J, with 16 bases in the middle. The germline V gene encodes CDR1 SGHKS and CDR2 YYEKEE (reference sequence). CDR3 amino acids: CASSSYSGATYGYTF. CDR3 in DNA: TGTGCCAGCAGCTCCTACAGCGGGGCCACCTATGGCTACACCTTC.

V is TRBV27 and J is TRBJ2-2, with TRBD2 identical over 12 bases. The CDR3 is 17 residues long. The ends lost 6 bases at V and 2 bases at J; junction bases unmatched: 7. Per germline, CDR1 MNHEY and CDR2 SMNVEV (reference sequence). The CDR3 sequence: CASRTSGLAGNTGELFF. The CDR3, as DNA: TGTGCCAGCAGGACGTCAGGACTAGCGGGAAACACCGGGGAGCTGTTTTTT.

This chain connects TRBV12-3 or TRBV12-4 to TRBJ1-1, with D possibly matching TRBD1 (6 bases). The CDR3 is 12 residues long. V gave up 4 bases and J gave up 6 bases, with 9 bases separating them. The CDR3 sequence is CASSWRGPEAFF. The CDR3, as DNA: TGTGCCAGCAGTTGGCGGGGGCCTGAAGCTTTCTTT.

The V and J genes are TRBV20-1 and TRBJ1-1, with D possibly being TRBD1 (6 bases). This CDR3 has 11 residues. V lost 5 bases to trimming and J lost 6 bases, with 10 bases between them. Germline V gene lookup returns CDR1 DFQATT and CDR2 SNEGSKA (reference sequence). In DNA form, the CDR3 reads TGCAGTGCTTTTACAGGGTCTGAAGCTTTCTTT. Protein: CSAFTGSEAFF.

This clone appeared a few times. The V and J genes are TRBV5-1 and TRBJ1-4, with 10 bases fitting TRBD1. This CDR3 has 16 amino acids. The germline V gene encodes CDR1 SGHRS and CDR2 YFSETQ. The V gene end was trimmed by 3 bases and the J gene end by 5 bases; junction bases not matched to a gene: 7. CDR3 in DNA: TGCGCCAGCAGCTGGGCCGGGACAGGGGTAAATGAAAAACTGTTTTTT. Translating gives CASSWAGTGVNEKLFF.

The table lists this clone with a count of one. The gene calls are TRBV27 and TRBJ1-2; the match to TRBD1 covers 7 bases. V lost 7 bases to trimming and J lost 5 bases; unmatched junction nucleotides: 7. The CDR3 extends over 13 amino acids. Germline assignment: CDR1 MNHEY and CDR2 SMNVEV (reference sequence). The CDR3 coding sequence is TGTGCCAGCAAGTTAACAGGGGATTATGGCTACACCTTC. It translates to CASKLTGDYGYTF.

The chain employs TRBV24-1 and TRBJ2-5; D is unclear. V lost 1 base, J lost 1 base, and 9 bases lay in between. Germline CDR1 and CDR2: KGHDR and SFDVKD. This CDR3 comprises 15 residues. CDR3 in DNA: TGTGCCACCAGTGATTTAAGGCCAGGCCAAGAGACCCAGTACTTC. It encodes CATSDLRPGQETQYF.

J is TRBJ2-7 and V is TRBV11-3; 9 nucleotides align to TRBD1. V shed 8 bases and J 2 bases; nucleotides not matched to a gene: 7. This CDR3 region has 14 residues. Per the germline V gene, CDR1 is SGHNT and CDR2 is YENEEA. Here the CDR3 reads CASAGGQGPYEQYF. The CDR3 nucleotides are TGTGCCAGCGCTGGGGGACAGGGTCCCTACGAGCAGTACTTC.